This T cell receptor (beta chain) was identified in a study of shared clonotypes between healthy human individuals (dated by TCRdb to about 2020). Study-wide context: Three men and two women, aged 18 to 49 years, made up the cohort. Different laboratories and diverse techniques were used to prepare libraries and sequence TCR repertoires, to increase sequencing depth and limit assay-specific biases. The study deeply sequenced blood TCR repertoires of about five healthy adults to estimate repertoire size and the extent of clonotype sharing between individuals. Between about 0.8 and 8.9 billion PBMCs per donor were obtained by leukapheresis. Per donor, three plates each were used for CD4 naive and CD4 memory, two for CD8 naive, and one for CD8 memory. Overall study outcomes, separate from this receptor: Naive subsets generally had larger estimated clonotype richness than memory subsets. Pairwise subsampling led to the expectation that sequencing depth would affect the degree of clonotype sharing among donors. Sampling was restricted to blood, and TCR repertoires in tissue are likely to differ from TCR repertoires in blood. Incomplete sequencing was indicated by rarefaction of sorted-subset datasets, despite the large sequencing depth. Because the study included only a small number of donors, the genetic and exposure-history diversity represented was limited. Compared with non-shared clonotypes, the clonotypes found in all four sorted-subset donors had higher generation probabilities. Approximately 5% of naive CD4, around 4% of naive CD8, approximately 2.2% of memory CD4, and about 0.4% of memory CD8 clonotypes were shared across a few donors.

Donors were healthy HIV-negative adults with no recently reported acute infections or vaccinations. Only Caucasian adults living in Nashville, Tennessee, USA were represented among the donors. CD4+ T cells were enriched through magnetic negative selection, after which naive cells were positively selected on CD45RA and the remaining negative fraction served as the memory subset. After blood collection by leukapheresis, PBMCs were isolated using Ficoll-Histopaque density gradient centrifugation and then cryopreserved in the vapor phase of liquid nitrogen. Analytical flow cytometry was used to check the purity and quantity of each magnetically sorted T cell population. Each sorted fraction had its genomic DNA isolated and then quantified by UV absorbance on a Nanodrop 2000c. There are 15 amino acids in the CDR3, from cysteine to phenylalanine inclusive. The DNA shown is the 45-base CDR3, in frame from base 1. Here V drops 7 bases and J drops 12 bases, and the junction holds 13 bases not matched to any gene. CDR1 and CDR2, per the germline V gene, are MNHNS and SASEGT.

In the case of this clone: Its antigen is currently not known. No quality values exist for individual bases; no much larger clone is one base distant.

Using the deep immunoSEQ assay, TCR CDR3 regions were amplified from genomic DNA by multiplex PCR. Extracted genomic DNA from each cell subset was distributed evenly across all wells of several immunoSEQ 96-well plates, and each plate was treated as a replicate. For sorted subsets, each replicate PCR was loaded with roughly 0.2 ug genomic DNA, equivalent to roughly 30,000 T cell genomes. Purified libraries were measured with a Qubit 3.0 fluorometer, size-checked on a Bioanalyzer 2100, and measured again with the KAPA Library Quantification kit. A separate single-read 150-cycle Illumina NextSeq 550 flow cell was used to sequence each immunoSEQ 96-well plate. The source study handled its data this way. Because the immunoSEQ output held only junctional sequences and lacked quality scores, the filtering could not match the filtering applied to full-length reads. To assign V/J genes and CDR3, sequences were annotated against IMGT germline references using PyIR, a Python wrapper for IgBLAST v1.9. Reads were removed for weak V/J assignments (E-value above 1e-6), missing CDR3, stop codons, out-of-frame junctions, or ambiguous translated residues. V3J clonotypes were defined by identical inferred V gene, J gene, and CDR3 amino acid sequence. Percentage overlap between repertoires was calculated by dividing the number of shared unique clonotypes by the size of the smaller repertoire. RTK rarefaction, the Chao1 estimator, and Recon v2.1 estimates of unobserved clonotypes were used to assess repertoire richness. For all TCRbeta clonotypes obtained by the gDNA method from a handful of donors, generation probabilities were computed with OLGA. Sourced from immuneACCESS, this table was stored by TCRdb with only in-frame sequences that have V and J called. A share of the clones is absent; for the studies checked, an unresolved V gene accounts for under half, and the remainder has no known explanation. V, J and clone size are those of that table, while D and trimming were read from the DNA. The sample profile shows fewer than 2.5 million clones; 93% of them were found once. The ten largest clones take up 0.36% of the sample.

The sequence joins TRBV6-1 to TRBJ2-7, and 15 bases in between align with TRBD2. Sequenced: naive CD4+ T cells from PBMCs. The cell subset or site label of this sample denotes: CD45RA+ positively selected. This TCR was sampled from a young man in good health. Some clones in this sample may be carry-over from other donors' samples. The CDR3 here reads CASTTPGLAGGGVYF. Here is the DNA: TGTGCCAGCACTACCCCGGGACTAGCGGGAGGAGGGGTGTACTTC.